The clone carrying this T cell receptor beta chain came up many times. What it binds is unknown. The V and J ends lost 7 bases and 6 bases respectively, with 16 bases between them. The germline V gene has CDR1 LNHNV and CDR2 YYDKDF (reference sequence). The CDR3 totals 13 residues. Researchers took RNA transcripts and amplified the TCR beta CDR3 regions from them. Initially, a first-round RT-PCR of the TCR CDR3 employed the HTBI primer set. Via MiXCR, TCRdb re-called the multiplex PCR reads, giving one row per CDR3 protein. In the table there are under 250,000 distinct CDR3 sequences, roughly 22% of which are singletons. About 10 ml fresh peripheral blood yielded the PBMCs. The data originate from a study of T cells in Graves' hyperthyroidism and ophthalmopathy. Study-level points and caveats: Blood also carried most thyroid clonotypes expanded above 0.001.

This sequence was found in a woman aged 40 to 55 with Graves' ophthalmopathy. Sequenced input: blood. The J gene is TRBJ2-7, the V gene TRBV15; D is possibly TRBD2 (7 bases). DNA of the CDR3: TGTGCCACCACCAGGGGCGGGAGTTCCGAGCAGTACTTC. Translating gives CATTRGGSSEQYF. The complete variable domain, with remaining parts taken from reference TRBV15 and TRBJ2-7, reads DAMVIQNPRYQVTQFGKPVTLSCSQTLNHNVMYWYQQKSSQAPKLLFHYYDKDFNNEADTPDNFQSRRPNTSFCFLDIRSPGLGDTAMYLCATTRGGSSEQYFGPGTRLTVT.